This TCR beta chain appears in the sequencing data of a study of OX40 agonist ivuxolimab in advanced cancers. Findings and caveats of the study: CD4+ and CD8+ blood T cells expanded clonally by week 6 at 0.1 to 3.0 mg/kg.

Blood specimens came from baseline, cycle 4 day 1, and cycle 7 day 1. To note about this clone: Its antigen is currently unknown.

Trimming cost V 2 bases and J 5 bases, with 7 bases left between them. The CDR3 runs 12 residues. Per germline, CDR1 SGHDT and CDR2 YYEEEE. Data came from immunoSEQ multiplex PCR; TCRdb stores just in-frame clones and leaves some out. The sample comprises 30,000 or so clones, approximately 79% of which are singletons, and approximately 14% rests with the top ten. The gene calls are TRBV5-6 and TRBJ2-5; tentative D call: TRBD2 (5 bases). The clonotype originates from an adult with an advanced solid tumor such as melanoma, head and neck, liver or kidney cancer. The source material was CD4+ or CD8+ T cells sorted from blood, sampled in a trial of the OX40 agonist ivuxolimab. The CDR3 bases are TGTGCCAGCAGCTTACGGAGGGAGACCCAGTACTTC. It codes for CASSLRRETQYF.